These 25 T cell receptor beta chains originate from one sample sequenced in a study of blood T cell repertoires in COVID-19. TCRdb's copy holds only in-frame clones and misses some; the assay was immunoSEQ multiplex PCR. The sample records 70,000 or so clones, 90% being singletons. The material sequenced was peripheral blood. The receptors come from a man aged 50-59 years with acute or convalescent COVID-19.

This clone was detected only once. The chain has TRBV27 and TRBJ1-5; possible D gene TRBD1, 6 bases. V lost 4 bases to trimming and J lost 9 bases, with 13 bases between them. Germline values: CDR1 MNHEY, CDR2 SMNVEV (reference sequence). This CDR3 has 13 residues. The CDR3 nucleotides read TGTGCCAGCAGTTACAAGGGACATTCGCCCCAGCATTTT. Protein: CASSYKGHSPQHF.

This clone was picked up a small number of times. The rearrangement joins TRBV9 to TRBJ2-1; 10 nucleotides align to TRBD2. The CDR3 consists of 18 residues. Germline-derived CDR1 and CDR2 are SGDLS and YYNGEE. V dropped 0 bases and J dropped 9; count of bases not matched to a gene: 15. CDR3 in DNA: TGTGCCAGCAGCGTAGTTCCTACTAGCGGGATTTTCGGCGGTGAGCAGTTCTTC. It specifies CASSVVPTSGIFGGEQFF.

The chain recombines TRBV6-5 with TRBJ1-3; D gene ambiguous. V lost 0 bases and J 3 bases, leaving 12 bases between the germline ends. From germline, CDR1 is MNHEY and CDR2 SVGAGI. This CDR3 is 16 amino acids long. The CDR3 sequence is CASSYSLGSFGNTIYF. DNA for the CDR3: TGTGCCAGCAGTTACTCCTTAGGGAGTTTTGGAAACACCATATATTTT.

The rearrangement uses TRBV19 and TRBJ1-2; D is uncertain. Looked up from germline, CDR1 is LNHDA and CDR2 is SQIVND (reference sequence). V was cut by 3 bases and J by 4 bases, with 15 bases left in between. CDR3 length: 15 amino acids. Written as DNA, the CDR3 is TGTGCCAGTAGTATGATTGTGGGCGCGACCTATGGCTACACCTTC. Protein: CASSMIVGATYGYTF.

The chain combines TRBV19 with TRBJ2-7, with D possibly matching TRBD1 (5 bases). The V and J ends lost 5 bases and 0 bases respectively, with 14 bases between them. The CDR3 has 15 residues. Germline assignment: CDR1 LNHDA and CDR2 SQIVND (reference sequence). As DNA, the CDR3 is TGTGCCAGTAGTGGTGGGGCGGTAAGCTCCTACGAGCAGTACTTC. It specifies CASSGGAVSSYEQYF.

The chain combines TRBV4-1 with TRBJ1-4, with D maybe TRBD1 (5 bases). Looked up from germline, CDR1 is MGHRA and CDR2 is YSYEKL. The length of the CDR3 is 14 residues. The V end was cut by 5 bases, the J end by 4 bases, with 11 bases between. The CDR3 coding sequence is TGCGCCAGCAGCTTCCGACAGTTTAATGAAAAACTGTTTTTT. Translation gives CASSFRQFNEKLFF.

The V call is TRBV11-2, the J call TRBJ1-1, with no clear D. Germline CDR1 and CDR2: SGHAT and FQNNGV. V was pared by 0 bases and J by 1 base, with 6 bases between. The CDR3 is made up of 14 amino acids. CDR3 sequence (DNA): TGTGCCAGCAGCTTAGATCCTACGAACACTGAAGCTTTCTTT. It is translated as CASSLDPTNTEAFF.

The V gene is TRBV11-2, the J gene TRBJ2-5; 7 bases align to TRBD2. The J segment lost 4 bases and the V segment lost 1 base, leaving 9 bases of the junction unmatched. The germline gives CDR1 SGHAT, CDR2 FQNNGV. This CDR3 contains 16 residues. The CDR3 is CASSLAGAGDRETQYF. CDR3 nucleotide sequence: TGTGCCAGCAGCTTAGCTGGGGCGGGGGATCGAGAGACCCAGTACTTC.

V is TRBV11-2 and J is TRBJ1-5; TRBD1 matches 7 bases. The germline CDR1 and CDR2 sequences are SGHAT and FQNNGV. The CDR3 has 14 residues. The V gene end was trimmed by 5 bases and the J gene end by 5 bases; junction bases not matched to a gene: 6. The CDR3 reads CASSQRQGDQPQHF. The CDR3 DNA sequence: TGTGCCAGCAGCCAACGACAGGGAGATCAGCCCCAGCATTTT. Supplemented by reference TRBV11-2 and TRBJ1-5, the full variable domain reads EAGVAQSPRYKIIEKRQSVAFWCNPISGHATLYWYQQILGQGPKLLIQFQNNGVVDDSQLPKDRFSAERLKGVDSTLKIQPAKLEDSAVYLCASSQRQGDQPQHFGDGTRLSIL.

The chain couples TRBV6-2 or TRBV6-3 to TRBJ1-1, with TRBD1 matching 8 bases. The CDR3 spans 20 residues. V trimming: 3 bases; J trimming: 0 bases; junction bases outside the gene matches: 18. CDR1 MNHEY and CDR2 SVGEGT come from the germline V gene. This CDR3 is CASSYSGGQGEPFVNTEAFF. The CDR3 nucleotides read TGTGCCAGCAGTTATTCGGGAGGACAGGGTGAGCCTTTCGTGAACACTGAAGCTTTCTTT.

The chain recombines TRBV24-1 with TRBJ2-3, with TRBD2 matching over 7 bases. Germline lookup yields CDR1 KGHDR and CDR2 SFDVKD. V was pared by 0 bases and J by 4 bases, with 6 bases of the junction left unmatched. This CDR3 comprises 16 residues. In nucleotides, the CDR3 is TGTGCCACCAGTGATTTGGGGAGGGGACCCCCAGATACGCAGTATTTT. It codes for CATSDLGRGPPDTQYF.

The V and J genes are TRBV5-1 and TRBJ1-1, with 7 bases lining up with TRBD1. Germline CDR1 SGHRS, CDR2 YFSETQ. V lost 5 bases and J lost 11; bases outside the gene matches: 15. The CDR3 is 14 residues long. This CDR3 reads CASSIDLQGRSAFF. CDR3 bases: TGCGCCAGCAGTATAGACCTACAGGGGCGGTCGGCTTTCTTT.

This chain's CDR3 is CASSYLASGGETQYF. The DNA for the CDR3 is TGTGCCAGCAGCTACCTGGCGTCAGGGGGCGAGACCCAGTACTTC. This rearrangement joins TRBV11-2 to TRBJ2-5; 8 bases match TRBD1. The germline gives CDR1 SGHAT, CDR2 FQNNGV. Trimming removed 4 bases from V and 5 bases from J; junction bases left unmatched: 9. The CDR3 is 15 residues long.

This clone was detected only once. CDR3 sequence reads: CASSLVVAGGMNTGELFF. The CDR3 DNA reads TGCGCCAGCAGCTTGGTAGTAGCGGGGGGAATGAACACCGGGGAGCTGTTTTTT. The chain recombines TRBV5-1 with TRBJ2-2, with 10 bases that match TRBD2. Unmatched junction bases numbered 6, after V lost 0 bases and J lost 1 base. This CDR3 is built from 18 residues. Germline V gene lookup returns CDR1 SGHRS and CDR2 YFSETQ.

V and J are TRBV7-2 and TRBJ1-5, with D unclear. This CDR3 is 15 amino acids long. Looked up from germline, CDR1 is SGHTA and CDR2 is FQGNSA. V lost 3 bases, J lost 2 bases, and 11 bases lay in between. CDR3 sequence (DNA): TGTGCCAGCAGCTTTTACGAGGGTCGCAATCAGCCCCAGCATTTT. Translating gives CASSFYEGRNQPQHF.

CDR3 bases: TGTGCCAGCAGGCCAGGGGGTACTGAAAAACTGTTTTTT. It translates to CASRPGGTEKLFF. This rearrangement joins TRBV6-5 to TRBJ1-4; 7 bases map to TRBD1. CDR1 is MNHEY, CDR2 SVGAGI, per germline. The trim removed 6 bases at V and 7 bases at J, leaving 5 bases unmatched. The CDR3 runs 13 residues.

The V and J genes are TRBV7-9 and TRBJ2-2, with D possibly TRBD2 on 5 matching bases. This CDR3 is 12 amino acids long. Germline-derived CDR1 and CDR2 are SEHNR and FQNEAQ (reference sequence). V was cut by 5 bases and J by 9 bases, with 10 bases left in between. DNA for the CDR3: TGTGCCAGCAGCCAAGCGGTCCGGGAGCTGTTTTTT. Its protein product is CASSQAVRELFF.

V usage is TRBV7-9 and J usage is TRBJ1-2; no clear D gene. The CDR3 has 14 amino acids. The V gene lost 1 base and the J gene lost 1 base, with 7 bases spanning the gap. Germline CDR1 and CDR2: SEHNR and FQNEAQ (reference sequence). The CDR3 sequence is CASSLGGLNYGYTF. As DNA, the CDR3 is TGTGCCAGCAGCTTAGGAGGCCTTAACTATGGCTACACCTTC.

The CDR3 loop is CAWSPAGWAKNIQYF. The CDR3 nucleotides read TGTGCCTGGTCCCCCGCGGGTTGGGCCAAAAACATTCAGTACTTC. The chain employs TRBV30 and TRBJ2-4, with D possibly being TRBD2 (5 bases). The CDR3 totals 15 residues. CDR1 and CDR2 (germline): GTSNPN, SVGIG (reference sequence). Trimming took off 5 bases at V and 1 base at J, with 15 bases between the two ends.

This clone has more than one count but fewer than ten. This rearrangement joins TRBV12-3 or TRBV12-4 to TRBJ1-2, with D tentatively TRBD1 (6 bases). The V and J ends lost 8 bases and 9 bases respectively, with 19 bases between them. The CDR3 covers 13 residues. The CDR3 DNA sequence: TGTGCCAGCTCAATGTCGGACAGAATAAGCTACACCTTC. This gives the protein CASSMSDRISYTF.

The chain combines TRBV18 with TRBJ2-7; tentative D call: TRBD1 (6 bases). Germline values: CDR1 KGHSH, CDR2 LQKENI. The CDR3 totals 15 residues. V dropped 2 bases and J dropped 0 bases, with 11 bases sitting between them. For the CDR3, the DNA is TGTGCCAGCTCACCAGGGGTAGGGGGCTCCTACGAGCAGTACGTC. This encodes CASSPGVGGSYEQYV.

In its sample, this clone was seen a few times. The chain uses TRBV5-1 and TRBJ1-2; 10 bases align to TRBD1. V lost 0 bases, J lost 7 bases, and 3 bases stayed unmatched. Per the germline V gene, CDR1 is SGHRS and CDR2 is YFSETQ. CDR3 size: 14 residues. The chain's CDR3 is CASSLVGQGVGYTF. The CDR3 coding sequence is TGCGCCAGCAGCTTGGTTGGACAGGGGGTTGGCTACACCTTC.

This clone showed up just once. The rearrangement links TRBV28 to TRBJ2-7, with TRBD2 identical over 11 bases. The CDR3 totals 13 residues. The V gene's germline CDR1 is MDHEN and CDR2 SYDVKM. Germline trimming cut 6 bases from V and 3 bases from J; bases unmatched to any gene: 1. CDR3 nucleotides: TGTGCCAGCAGACTAGCGGGAGTCTACGAGCAGTACTTC. Translation gives CASRLAGVYEQYF. The full variable domain, with the rest looked up from reference TRBV28 and TRBJ2-7, is DVKVTQSSRYLVKRTGEKVFLECVQDMDHENMFWYRQDPGLGLRLIYFSYDVKMKEKGDIPEGYSVSREKKERFSLILESASTNQTSMYLCASRLAGVYEQYFGPGTRLTVT.

This clone has only a few counts. This sequence joins TRBV25-1 and TRBJ2-7; possibly TRBD2 for D (5 bases). Germline V lookup: CDR1 MGHDK, CDR2 SYGVNS. This CDR3 region has 14 residues. V gave up 0 bases and J gave up 1 base, with 7 bases separating them. Here the CDR3 DNA reads TGTGCCAGCAGTGAATACGGGAATTCCTACGAGCAGTACTTC. Translating it yields CASSEYGNSYEQYF.

V usage is TRBV2 and J usage is TRBJ1-6; 7 positions match TRBD1. V shed 11 bases, J shed 8 bases, and the junction held 15 bases outside the gene matches. The germline V gene encodes CDR1 SNHLY and CDR2 FYNNEI. CDR3 length: 15 residues. CDR3 coding DNA: TGTGCCCGGTCGTCCGGGACAGCTTCGGATTCACCCCTCCACTTT. This sequence encodes CARSSGTASDSPLHF.